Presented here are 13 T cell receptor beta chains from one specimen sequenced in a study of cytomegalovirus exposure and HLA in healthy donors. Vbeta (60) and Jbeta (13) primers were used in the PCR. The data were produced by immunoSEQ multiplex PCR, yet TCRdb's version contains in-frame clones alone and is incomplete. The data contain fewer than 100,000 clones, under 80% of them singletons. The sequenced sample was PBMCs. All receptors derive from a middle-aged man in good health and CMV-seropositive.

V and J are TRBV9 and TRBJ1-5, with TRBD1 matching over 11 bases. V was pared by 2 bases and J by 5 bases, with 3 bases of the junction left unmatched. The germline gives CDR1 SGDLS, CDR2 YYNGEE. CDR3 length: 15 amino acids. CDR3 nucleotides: TGTGCCAGCAGCGTTGGGACAGGGGGGTATCAGCCCCAGCATTTT. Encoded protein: CASSVGTGGYQPQHF.

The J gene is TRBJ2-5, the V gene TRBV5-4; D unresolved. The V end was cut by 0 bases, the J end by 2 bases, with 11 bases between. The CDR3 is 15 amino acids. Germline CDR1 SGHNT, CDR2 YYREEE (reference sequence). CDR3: CASSLDRVWQETQYF. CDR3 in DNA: TGTGCCAGCAGCTTGGACAGAGTCTGGCAAGAGACCCAGTACTTC. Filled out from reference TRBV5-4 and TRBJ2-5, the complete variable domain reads ETGVTQSPTHLIKTRGQQVTLRCSSQSGHNTVSWYQQALGQGPQFIFQYYREEENGRGNFPPRFSGLQFPNYSSELNVNALELDDSALYLCASSLDRVWQETQYFGPGTRLLVL.

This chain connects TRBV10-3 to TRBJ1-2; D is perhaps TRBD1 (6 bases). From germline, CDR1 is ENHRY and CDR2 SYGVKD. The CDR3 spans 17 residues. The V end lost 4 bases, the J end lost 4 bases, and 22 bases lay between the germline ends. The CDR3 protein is CAISGTHAQGRSYGYTF. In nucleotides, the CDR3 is TGTGCCATCAGTGGCACTCACGCGCAGGGGCGAAGCTATGGCTACACCTTC.

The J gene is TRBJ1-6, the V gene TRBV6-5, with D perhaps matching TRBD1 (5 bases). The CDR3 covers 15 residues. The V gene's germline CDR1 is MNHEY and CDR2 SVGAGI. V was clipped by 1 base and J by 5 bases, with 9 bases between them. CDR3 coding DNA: TGTGCCAGCAGTTACTTTCAGGGCAATAATTCACCCCTCCACTTT. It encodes CASSYFQGNNSPLHF.

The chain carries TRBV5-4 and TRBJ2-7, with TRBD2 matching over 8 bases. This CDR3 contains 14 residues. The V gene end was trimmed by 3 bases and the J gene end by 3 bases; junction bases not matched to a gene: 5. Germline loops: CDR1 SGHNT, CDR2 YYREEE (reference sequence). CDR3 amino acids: CASSSDRGGYEQYF. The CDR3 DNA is TGTGCCAGCAGCTCGGACCGGGGGGGCTACGAGCAGTACTTC.

The CDR3 is CASSHRGGLNTGELFF. The CDR3 coding sequence is TGTGCCAGCAGCCACCGAGGAGGACTGAACACCGGGGAGCTGTTTTTT. The rearrangement uses TRBV11-2 and TRBJ2-2; D possibly corresponds to TRBD2 (5 bases). Germline CDR1 SGHAT, CDR2 FQNNGV. This CDR3 spans 16 amino acids. V dropped 5 bases and J dropped 1 base, with 14 bases sitting between them.

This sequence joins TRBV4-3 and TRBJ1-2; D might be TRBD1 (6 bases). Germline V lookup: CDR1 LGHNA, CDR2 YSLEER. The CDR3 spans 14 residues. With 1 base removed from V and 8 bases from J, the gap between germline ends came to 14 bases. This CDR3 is CASSQVPQGDGYTF. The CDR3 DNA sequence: TGCGCCAGCAGCCAAGTCCCACAGGGCGACGGCTACACCTTC.

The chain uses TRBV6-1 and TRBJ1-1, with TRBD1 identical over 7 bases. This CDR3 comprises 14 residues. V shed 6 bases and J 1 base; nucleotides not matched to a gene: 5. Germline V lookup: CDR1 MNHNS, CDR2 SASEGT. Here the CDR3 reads CASSKGQTNTEAFF. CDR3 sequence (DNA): TGTGCCAGCAGCAAGGGACAGACGAACACTGAAGCTTTCTTT.

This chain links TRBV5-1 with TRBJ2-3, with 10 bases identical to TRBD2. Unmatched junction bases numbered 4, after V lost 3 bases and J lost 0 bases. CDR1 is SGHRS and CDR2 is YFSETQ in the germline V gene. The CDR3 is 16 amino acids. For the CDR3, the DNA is TGCGCCAGCAGCTCCGGACTAGCGGAGAGCACAGATACGCAGTATTTT. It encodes CASSSGLAESTDTQYF.

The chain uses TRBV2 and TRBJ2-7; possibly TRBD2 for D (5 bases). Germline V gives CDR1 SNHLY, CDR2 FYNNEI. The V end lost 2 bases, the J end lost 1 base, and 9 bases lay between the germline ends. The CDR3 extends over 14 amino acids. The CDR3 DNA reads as TGTGCCAGCAGTGAACCACTAGTATCCTACGAGCAGTACTTC. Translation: CASSEPLVSYEQYF.

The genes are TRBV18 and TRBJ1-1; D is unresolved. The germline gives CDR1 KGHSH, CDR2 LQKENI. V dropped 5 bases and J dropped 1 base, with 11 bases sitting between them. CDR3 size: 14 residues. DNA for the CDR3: TGTGCCAGCTCAGCAGATCTGGCGAACACTGAAGCTTTCTTT. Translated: CASSADLANTEAFF.

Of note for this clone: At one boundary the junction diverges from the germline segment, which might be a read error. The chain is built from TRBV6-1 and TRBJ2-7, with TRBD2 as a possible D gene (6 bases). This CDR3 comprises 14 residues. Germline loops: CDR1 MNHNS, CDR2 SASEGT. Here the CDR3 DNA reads TGTGCCATCAGTGAGTCTGGGGGGATCTACGAGCAGTACTTC. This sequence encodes CAISESGGIYEQYF.

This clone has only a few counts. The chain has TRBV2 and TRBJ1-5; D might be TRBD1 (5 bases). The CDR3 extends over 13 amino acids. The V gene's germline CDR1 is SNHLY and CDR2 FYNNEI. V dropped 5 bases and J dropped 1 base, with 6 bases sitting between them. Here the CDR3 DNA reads TGTGCCAGCAGTCGACAGAGCAATCAGCCCCAGCATTTT. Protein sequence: CASSRQSNQPQHF.